This entry lists 19 T cell receptor beta chains sequenced from one sample in a study of blood T cell repertoires in COVID-19. Profiling relied on immunoSEQ multiplex PCR, and the TCRdb table lists in-frame clones only, not all of them. In the table there are tens of thousands of clones, 84% of which are singletons. Sequencing was done on a sample of peripheral blood. The receptor set was obtained from a man in his sixties or seventies with acute or convalescent COVID-19.

This chain connects TRBV6-5 to TRBJ2-7; possible D gene TRBD2, 5 bases. V was trimmed by 4 bases and J by 7 bases, leaving 20 bases between them. This CDR3 is built from 15 residues. The germline gives CDR1 MNHEY, CDR2 SVGAGI. CDR3 region: CASSLEAGSLREQYF. CDR3 DNA: TGTGCCAGCAGTTTGGAGGCAGGAAGTCTTCGGGAGCAGTACTTC.

The rearrangement uses TRBV3-1 (or the pseudogene TRBV3-2) and TRBJ2-1; TRBD2 aligns across 10 bases. Unmatched junction bases numbered 5, after V lost 1 base and J lost 5 bases. CDR3 length: 16 amino acids. Germline CDR1 reads LGHDT; CDR2 reads YNNKEL (reference sequence). The CDR3: CASSQAAGGFHNEQFF. The CDR3 DNA is TGTGCCAGCAGCCAAGCAGCGGGGGGGTTCCACAATGAGCAGTTCTTC.

The chain has TRBV27 and TRBJ1-1; 8 bases fit TRBD1. The CDR3 is 13 amino acids. V was pared by 3 bases and J by 6 bases, with 3 bases of the junction left unmatched. Per the germline V gene, CDR1 is MNHEY and CDR2 is SMNVEV (reference sequence). This chain's CDR3 is CASSFRGPAEAFF. CDR3 sequence (DNA): TGTGCCAGCAGTTTCAGGGGGCCGGCTGAAGCTTTCTTT.

The rearrangement uses TRBV9 and TRBJ1-2, with TRBD1 as a possible D gene (5 bases). V was shortened by 1 base and J by 5 bases, with 12 bases between the two germline ends. This CDR3 region has 14 residues. CDR1 SGDLS and CDR2 YYNGEE come from the germline V gene. This chain's CDR3 is CASSVTTEIYGYTF. As DNA, the CDR3 is TGTGCCAGCAGCGTAACGACAGAAATTTATGGCTACACCTTC. The variable domain in full, with the rest retrieved from reference TRBV9 and TRBJ1-2, is DSGVTQTPKHLITATGQRVTLRCSPRSGDLSVYWYQQSLDQGLQFLIQYYNGEERAKGNILERFSAQQFPDLHSELNLSSLELGDSALYFCASSVTTEIYGYTFGSGTRLTVV.

The chain recombines TRBV14 with TRBJ2-7; maybe TRBD1 (6 bases). The CDR3 contains 13 residues. With 4 bases removed from V and 7 bases from J, the gap between germline ends came to 14 bases. Germline CDR1 SGHDN, CDR2 FVKESK. In DNA form, the CDR3 reads TGTGCCAGCAGCCGGACAGCCCAAGGGGAGCAGTACTTC. This encodes CASSRTAQGEQYF.

This clone was picked up one time. The chain recombines TRBV28 with TRBJ1-5; the D gene is possibly TRBD1 (6 bases). The CDR3 consists of 17 residues. Between the trimmed V and J ends, which lost 4 bases and 3 bases, there was a span of 19 bases. Germline CDR1 MDHEN, CDR2 SYDVKM. The CDR3 DNA is TGTGCCAGCAGTTCTCGGACAGTCCTTTTAGTCAATCAGCCCCAGCATTTT. Its protein product is CASSSRTVLLVNQPQHF. The full variable domain, completed using reference TRBV28 and TRBJ1-5, is DVKVTQSSRYLVKRTGEKVFLECVQDMDHENMFWYRQDPGLGLRLIYFSYDVKMKEKGDIPEGYSVSREKKERFSLILESASTNQTSMYLCASSSRTVLLVNQPQHFGDGTRLSIL.

This chain links TRBV2 with TRBJ1-1; possibly TRBD1 for D (5 bases). Germline V gene data show CDR1 as SNHLY and CDR2 as FYNNEI. V was pared by 3 bases and J by 10 bases, with 15 bases between. The CDR3 contains 13 residues. The CDR3 sequence is CASSEVRGNLAFF. CDR3 in DNA: TGTGCCAGCAGTGAGGTTAGGGGAAACTTAGCTTTCTTT.

This chain links TRBV7-2 with TRBJ1-2; the D is unclear. V was trimmed by 7 bases and J by 4 bases, leaving 16 bases between them. Germline loops: CDR1 SGHTA, CDR2 FQGNSA. The CDR3 is made up of 14 amino acids. CDR3 nucleotides: TGTGCCAGCACCCGGGAGGGCCCTTTCTATGGCTACACCTTC. Protein product: CASTREGPFYGYTF. The full variable domain, with the rest looked up from reference TRBV7-2 and TRBJ1-2, is GAGVSQSPSNKVTEKGKDVELRCDPISGHTALYWYRQSLGQGLEFLIYFQGNSAPDKSGLPSDRFSAERTGGSVSTLTIQRTQQEDSAVYLCASTREGPFYGYTFGSGTRLTVV.

This chain connects TRBV3-1 (or the pseudogene TRBV3-2) to TRBJ2-2; D is ambiguous. The CDR3 has 14 amino acids. V was pared by 2 bases and J by 8 bases, with 12 bases between. The germline gives CDR1 LGHDT, CDR2 YNNKEL (reference sequence). The CDR3 sequence: CASSQTQSFGELFF. CDR3 bases: TGTGCCAGCAGCCAAACACAGAGCTTTGGGGAGCTGTTTTTT.

The chain is built from TRBV5-5 and TRBJ1-6; 8 positions agree with TRBD1. V lost 4 bases to trimming and J lost 9 bases; unmatched junction nucleotides: 6. Germline V lookup: CDR1 SGHKS, CDR2 YYEKEE (reference sequence). This CDR3 region has 14 residues. CDR3 sequence reads: CASSAWDRRSPLHF. The CDR3 DNA is TGTGCCAGCAGCGCCTGGGACAGGCGTTCACCCCTCCACTTT. Filled out from reference TRBV5-5 and TRBJ1-6, the complete variable domain reads DAGVTQSPTHLIKTRGQQVTLRCSPISGHKSVSWYQQVLGQGPQFIFQYYEKEERGRGNFPDRFSARQFPNYSSELNVNALLLGDSALYLCASSAWDRRSPLHFGNGTRLTVT.

J is TRBJ1-6 and V is TRBV10-2; possibly TRBD1 for D (5 bases). The CDR3 has 16 amino acids. Germline loops: CDR1 WSHSY, CDR2 SAAADI. Between the trimmed V and J ends, which lost 7 bases and 8 bases, there was a span of 21 bases. For the CDR3, the DNA is TGCGCCAGCACCCCGGGCCCAGGGCCGTCGCATTCACCCCTCCACTTT. This encodes CASTPGPGPSHSPLHF.

This chain links TRBV9 with TRBJ1-6; TRBD1 agrees at 8 bases. Per germline, CDR1 SGDLS and CDR2 YYNGEE. This CDR3 has 17 amino acids. V was clipped by 4 bases and J by 7 bases; unmatched bases: 13. This CDR3 is CASSPGTGGNRNSPLHF. CDR3 in DNA: TGTGCCAGCAGCCCGGGGACAGGCGGAAACCGCAATTCACCCCTCCACTTT.

The gene calls are TRBV5-1 and TRBJ2-1; 12 positions agree with TRBD2. Germline CDR1 is SGHRS and CDR2 is YFSETQ. The CDR3 spans 15 residues. With 2 bases clipped from V and 6 bases from J, the junction kept 3 bases outside the gene matches. As DNA, the CDR3 is TGCGCCAGCAGCTTAACTAGCGGGAGGTTCAATGAGCAGTTCTTC. Its protein is CASSLTSGRFNEQFF.

V usage is TRBV11-2 and J usage is TRBJ1-1; TRBD1 aligns across 9 bases. Trimming took 4 bases from V and 2 from J; bases not matched to a gene: 11. In germline, CDR1 is SGHAT, CDR2 FQNNGV. The CDR3 is 17 amino acids. The CDR3 DNA follows: TGTGCCAGCAGCTCGGGACAGGGAGAAGGTCGTAACACTGAAGCTTTCTTT. This gives the protein CASSSGQGEGRNTEAFF.

The chain has TRBV3-1 (or the pseudogene TRBV3-2) and TRBJ1-1; 7 positions agree with TRBD1. V was clipped by 1 base and J by 1 base; unmatched bases: 6. CDR1 and CDR2 (germline): LGHDT, YNNKEL (reference sequence). This CDR3 contains 16 residues. Written as DNA, the CDR3 is TGTGCCAGCAGCCAAGGGCAGGGGGACAGGAACACTGAAGCTTTCTTT. As protein: CASSQGQGDRNTEAFF.

Written as DNA, the CDR3 is TGTGCCAGTAGTGACAGGGGGTCAGGGGCCAACGTCCTGACTTTC. Residues: CASSDRGSGANVLTF. This chain joins TRBV19 and TRBJ2-6; 9 bases agree with TRBD1. V lost 5 bases to trimming and J lost 4 bases; unmatched junction nucleotides: 3. Germline V gene sequence: CDR1 LNHDA, CDR2 SQIVND (reference sequence). The CDR3 contains 15 residues.

In its sample, this clone was seen once. The rearrangement links TRBV3-1 (or the pseudogene TRBV3-2) to TRBJ1-1; 7 positions match TRBD1. Per the germline V gene, CDR1 is LGHDT and CDR2 is YNNKEL (reference sequence). With V trimmed by 4 bases and J by 1 base, 9 bases remained unmatched. The CDR3 runs to 16 residues. The CDR3 DNA reads TGTGCCAGCAGCCCCTGGCAGGGGGGTGCGAACACTGAAGCTTTCTTT. It codes for CASSPWQGGANTEAFF.

The chain joins TRBV28 to TRBJ2-2; D remains ambiguous. CDR1 is MDHEN and CDR2 is SYDVKM in the germline V gene. The CDR3 totals 14 residues. V was trimmed by 10 bases and J by 4 bases, leaving 16 bases between them. The CDR3 DNA sequence: TGTGCCACCTGCCTCGAAGCATCCACCGGGGAGCTGTTTTTT. Translated: CATCLEASTGELFF.

The chain employs TRBV7-3 and TRBJ2-1; D gene uncertain. The CDR3 length is 15 residues. Germline V gene data show CDR1 as SGHTA and CDR2 as FQGTGA. V was trimmed by 5 bases and J by 0 bases, leaving 11 bases between them. CDR3 amino acids: CASSDGAPSYNEQFF. CDR3 DNA: TGTGCCAGCAGCGACGGAGCCCCCTCCTACAATGAGCAGTTCTTC. Full variable domain (outside the CDR3, taken from reference TRBV7-3 and TRBJ2-1): GAGVSQTPSNKVTEKGKYVELRCDPISGHTALYWYRQSLGQGPEFLIYFQGTGAADDSGLPNDRFFAVRPEGSVSTLKIQRTERGDSAVYLCASSDGAPSYNEQFFGPGTRLTVL.